These 13 T cell receptor beta chains originate from one sample sequenced in a study of T cell repertoires in cytomegalovirus infection. TCRdb recomputed calls from the reads with MiXCR, one row per CDR3 protein. This sample has over 450,000 distinct CDR3 sequences, with around 11% found just once. Sequenced sample: PBMCs. The receptors were sampled from a human donor in good health (CMV status not recorded). Some clones in this sample may be carry-over from other donors' samples.

At least ten counts were recorded for this clonotype. As DNA, the CDR3 is TGTGCCAGCAGTTTACCCATTACAGCGGGGGGGAGCAACGCGAACACCGGGGAGCTGTTTTTT. Translation: CASSLPITAGGSNANTGELFF. The chain employs TRBV28 and TRBJ2-2; 10 positions match TRBD2. The CDR3 loop spans 21 amino acids. Looked up from germline, CDR1 is MDHEN and CDR2 is SYDVKM. V trimming: 2 bases; J trimming: 0 bases; junction bases outside the gene matches: 15.

The table lists this clonotype with many counts. The rearrangement links TRBV27 to TRBJ2-7; 9 positions match TRBD2. This CDR3 comprises 14 residues. CDR1 is MNHEY and CDR2 is SMNVEV in the germline V gene (reference sequence). Germline trimming cut 2 bases from V and 3 bases from J; bases unmatched to any gene: 2. Here the CDR3 DNA reads TGTGCCAGCAGTTTACGCGGGAGGGTCTACGAGCAGTACTTC. It specifies CASSLRGRVYEQYF.

This clonotype was seen many times. The chain recombines TRBV7-9 with TRBJ2-1; D may be TRBD2 (5 bases). V gave up 11 bases and J gave up 2 bases, with 16 bases separating them. The CDR3 has 14 residues. Germline V gives CDR1 SEHNR, CDR2 FQNEAQ (reference sequence). CDR3 coding DNA: TGTGCCGGCGAAGAGGGCACTACCTACAATGAGCAGTTCTTC. Translating it yields CAGEEGTTYNEQFF.

This clonotype was detected a few times. The chain joins TRBV5-1 to TRBJ2-1, with 8 bases identical to TRBD1. V shed 0 bases and J 7 bases; nucleotides not matched to a gene: 6. This CDR3 comprises 15 residues. Germline V gives CDR1 SGHRS, CDR2 YFSETQ. The chain's CDR3 is CASSLAGGNRNEQFF. The CDR3 coding sequence is TGCGCCAGCAGCTTGGCAGGGGGCAATAGAAATGAGCAGTTCTTC.

This clonotype was detected ten times or more. The rearrangement uses TRBV7-2 and TRBJ1-5; TRBD1 matches at 10 bases. Per germline, CDR1 SGHTA and CDR2 FQGNSA. V lost 5 bases, J lost 2 bases, and 9 bases stayed unmatched. The CDR3 totals 17 residues. CDR3 nucleotide sequence: TGTGCCAGCAGCCCAGAGACAGGGGGCTACGGCAATCAGCCCCAGCATTTT. Translated, it gives CASSPETGGYGNQPQHF.

This clonotype has ten or more counts. V and J are TRBV5-5 and TRBJ2-1, with 7 bases that match TRBD1. The trim removed 4 bases at V and 9 bases at J, leaving 7 bases unmatched. The CDR3 has 13 amino acids. CDR1 is SGHKS, CDR2 YYEKEE, per germline (reference sequence). CDR3 bases: TGTGCCAGCAGCCGCCGACAGGGCGTTGAGCAGTTCTTC. This encodes CASSRRQGVEQFF. Supplemented by reference TRBV5-5 and TRBJ2-1, the full variable domain reads DAGVTQSPTHLIKTRGQQVTLRCSPISGHKSVSWYQQVLGQGPQFIFQYYEKEERGRGNFPDRFSARQFPNYSSELNVNALLLGDSALYLCASSRRQGVEQFFGPGTRLTVL.

V and J are TRBV29-1 and TRBJ2-1; D gene ambiguous. The germline V and J ends were trimmed by 6 bases and 7 bases, with 16 bases remaining between them. This CDR3 has 13 residues. CDR1 and CDR2 from the germline V gene are SQVTM and ANQGSEA. The CDR3: CSVAAPLKNEQFF. The DNA of the CDR3 is TGCAGCGTCGCGGCCCCCCTAAAAAATGAGCAGTTCTTC.

This clonotype came up many times. V is TRBV19 and J is TRBJ1-3; D is undetermined. Trimming took off 7 bases at V and 6 bases at J, with 16 bases between the two ends. Germline CDR1 is LNHDA and CDR2 is SQIVND (reference sequence). CDR3 length equals 14 residues. The chain's CDR3 is CASTPLDEENTIYF. CDR3 DNA: TGTGCCAGTACCCCCCTTGACGAAGAAAACACCATATATTTT.

There are many counts of this clonotype. This rearrangement joins TRBV7-3 to TRBJ2-3, with D hard to call. V dropped 2 bases and J dropped 2 bases, with 5 bases sitting between them. CDR3 length: 13 residues. The germline gives CDR1 SGHTA, CDR2 FQGTGA. DNA of the CDR3: TGTGCCAGCAGCTTACAAGTCACAGATACGCAGTATTTT. It yields the protein CASSLQVTDTQYF.

This clonotype was detected many times. The rearrangement uses TRBV7-3 and TRBJ1-3, with D unresolved. Per the germline V gene, CDR1 is SGHTA and CDR2 is FQGTGA. Trimming shortened V by 5 bases and J by 0 bases, and 11 bases separated the two germline ends. The CDR3 has 15 residues. CDR3: CASSPDGTSGNTIYF. The CDR3, as DNA: TGTGCCAGCAGCCCGGACGGTACCTCTGGAAACACCATATATTTT.

As to this clonotype: One junction end does not reproduce the germline sequence, and a read error may be involved. J is TRBJ2-1 and V is TRBV7-9; D possibly corresponds to TRBD2 (5 bases). Germline CDR1 SEHNR, CDR2 FQNEAQ (reference sequence). The CDR3 is made up of 13 amino acids. This chain's CDR3 is CASSLDYGLEQFF. The DNA of the CDR3 is TGTGCCAGCAGTTTAGACTATGGCCTTGAGCAGTTCTTC.

The table lists this clonotype with a few counts. The V gene is TRBV7-9, the J gene TRBJ2-7; 7 bases align to TRBD1. Germline V gene lookup returns CDR1 SEHNR and CDR2 FQNEAQ (reference sequence). V shed 6 bases, J shed 7 bases, and the junction held 12 bases outside the gene matches. The length of the CDR3 is 14 residues. The CDR3 DNA reads as TGTGCCAGCAGTTTAAACAGGGGTCAAGGTGAGCAGTACTTC. This encodes CASSLNRGQGEQYF.

In its sample, this clonotype was seen many times. The rearrangement links TRBV6-2 or TRBV6-3 to TRBJ2-2, with TRBD2 identical over 8 bases. CDR3 size: 15 residues. Looked up from germline, CDR1 is MNHEY and CDR2 is SVGEGT. The V and J ends lost 2 bases and 5 bases, in that order; junction bases with no gene match: 4. The DNA for the CDR3 is TGTGCCAGCAGTTACACTAGCGGTCTGACCGGGGAGCTGTTTTTT. Protein: CASSYTSGLTGELFF.